This TCR beta chain came from a study of blood T cell repertoires in COVID-19. The germline CDR1 and CDR2 sequences are MNHNS and SASEGT. This CDR3 region has 17 residues. V shed 4 bases, J shed 0 bases, and the junction held 4 bases outside the gene matches. TCRdb's table, derived via immunoSEQ multiplex PCR, lists solely in-frame clones and lacks some. The profile shows about 310,000 clones, almost 90% of them singletons. This sequence joins TRBV6-1 and TRBJ2-6, with 9 bases that match TRBD1. The TCR sequence derives from a woman aged 40 to 50 with COVID-19, enrolled during active disease. The specimen sequenced was peripheral blood. The CDR3 loop is CASSVATGGSGANVLTF. DNA of the CDR3: TGTGCCAGCAGTGTAGCGACAGGGGGCTCTGGGGCCAACGTCCTGACTTTC.